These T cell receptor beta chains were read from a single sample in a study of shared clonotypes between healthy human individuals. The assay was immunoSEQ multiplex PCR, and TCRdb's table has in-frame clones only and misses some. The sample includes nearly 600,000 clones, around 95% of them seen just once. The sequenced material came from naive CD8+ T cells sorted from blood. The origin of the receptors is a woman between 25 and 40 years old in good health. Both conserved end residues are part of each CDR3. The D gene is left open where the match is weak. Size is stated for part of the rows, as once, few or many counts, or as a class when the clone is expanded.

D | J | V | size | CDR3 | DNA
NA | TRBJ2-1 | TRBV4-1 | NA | CASSQVAGAEQFF | TGCGCCAGCAGCCAAGTTGCCGGGGCTGAGCAGTTCTTC
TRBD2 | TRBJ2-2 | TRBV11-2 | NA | CASSYPGLANTGELFF | TGTGCCAGCAGCTACCCGGGACTAGCGAACACCGGGGAGCTGTTTTTT
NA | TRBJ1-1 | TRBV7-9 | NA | CASSLAQGKNTEAFF | TGTGCCAGCAGCTTAGCCCAGGGGAAGAACACTGAAGCTTTCTTT
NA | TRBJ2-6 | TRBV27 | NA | CASSGTLNSGANVLTF | TGTGCCAGCTCCGGGACATTAAACTCTGGGGCCAACGTCCTGACTTTC
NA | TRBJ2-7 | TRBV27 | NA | CASSSRGGSVYEQYF | TGTGCCAGCTCCTCGAGAGGGGGGTCGGTCTACGAGCAGTACTTC
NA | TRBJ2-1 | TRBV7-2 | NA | CASSQSSYNEQFF | TGTGCCAGCAGCCAGAGCTCCTACAATGAGCAGTTCTTC
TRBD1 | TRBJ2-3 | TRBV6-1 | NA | CASRPQGDGTDTQYF | TGTGCCAGCAGACCTCAGGGGGACGGCACAGATACGCAGTATTTT
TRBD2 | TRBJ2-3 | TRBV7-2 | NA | CASSWTSGTDTQYF | TGTGCCAGCAGTTGGACTAGCGGCACAGATACGCAGTATTTT
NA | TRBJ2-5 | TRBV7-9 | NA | CASSSQEGGLQETQYF | TGTGCCAGCAGCTCCCAAGAAGGAGGACTACAAGAGACCCAGTACTTC
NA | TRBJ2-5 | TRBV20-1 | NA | CSVETGETQYF | TGCAGTGTTGAGACCGGGGAGACCCAGTACTTC
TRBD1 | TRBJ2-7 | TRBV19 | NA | CASSIQGQGVYEQYF | TGTGCCAGTAGTATTCAGGGACAGGGGGTTTACGAGCAGTACTTC
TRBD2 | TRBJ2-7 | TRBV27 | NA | CASSQLAGNYEQYF | TGTGCCAGCAGTCAACTAGCGGGGAACTACGAGCAGTACTTC
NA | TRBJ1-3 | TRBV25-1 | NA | CASSEPGSSGNTIYF | TGTGCCAGCAGTGAACCGGGAAGCAGCGGAAACACCATATATTTT
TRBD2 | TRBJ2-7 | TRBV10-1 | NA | CASSESGGTYEQYF | TGCGCCAGCAGTGAAAGCGGGGGTACCTACGAGCAGTACTTC
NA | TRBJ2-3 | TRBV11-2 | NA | CASSLAGEAADTQYF | TGTGCCAGCAGCTTAGCGGGAGAAGCAGCAGATACGCAGTATTTT
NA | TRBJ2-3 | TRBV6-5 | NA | CASRLGLDTQYF | TGTGCCAGCAGATTAGGACTAGATACGCAGTATTTT
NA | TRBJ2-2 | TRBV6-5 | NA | CAVRVGIGELFF | TGTGCCGTACGGGTGGGGATCGGGGAGCTGTTTTTT
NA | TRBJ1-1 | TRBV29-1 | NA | CSAETTEAFF | TGCAGCGCCGAAACCACTGAAGCTTTCTTT
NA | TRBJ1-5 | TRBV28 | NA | CASSLEGNNQPQHF | TGTGCCAGCAGTTTGGAGGGGAACAATCAGCCCCAGCATTTT
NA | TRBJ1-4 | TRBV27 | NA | CASSFGGANEKLFF | TGTGCCAGCAGTTTTGGTGGCGCTAATGAAAAACTGTTTTTT
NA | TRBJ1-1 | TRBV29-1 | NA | CSVISYTEAFF | TGCAGCGTTATTTCATACACTGAAGCTTTCTTT
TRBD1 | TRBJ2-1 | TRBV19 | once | CASSIGITGGGEQFF | TGTGCCAGTAGTATAGGCATCACAGGGGGCGGTGAGCAGTTCTTC
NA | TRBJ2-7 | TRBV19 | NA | CASSISGTRPYEQYF | TGTGCCAGTAGCATTTCCGGGACCCGTCCCTACGAGCAGTACTTC
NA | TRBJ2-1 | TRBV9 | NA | CASRDDYNEQFF | TGTGCCAGCCGCGACGACTACAATGAGCAGTTCTTC
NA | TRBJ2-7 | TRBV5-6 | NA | CASSLEGWARPVEQYF | TGTGCCAGCAGCTTGGAAGGCTGGGCCCGACCGGTCGAGCAGTACTTC
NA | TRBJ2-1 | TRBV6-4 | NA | CASRIYSYNEQFF | TGTGCCAGCAGAATATACTCCTACAATGAGCAGTTCTTC
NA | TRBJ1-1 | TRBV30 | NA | CAWTGTEAFF | TGTGCCTGGACTGGGACAGAAGCTTTCTTT
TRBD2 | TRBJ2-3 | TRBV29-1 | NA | CSAHGRGGTDTQYF | TGCAGCGCCCATGGGAGGGGAGGCACAGATACGCAGTATTTT
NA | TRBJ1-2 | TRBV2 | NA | CASSEAPGLNYGYTF | TGTGCCAGCAGTGAAGCGCCAGGGCTTAACTATGGCTACACCTTC
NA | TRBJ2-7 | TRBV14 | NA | CASSWGMEQYF | TGTGCCAGCAGCTGGGGAATGGAGCAGTACTTC
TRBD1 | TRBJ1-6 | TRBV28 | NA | CASSYGTDNSPLHF | TGTGCCAGCAGTTATGGGACAGATAATTCACCCCTCCACTTT
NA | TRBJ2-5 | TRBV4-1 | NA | CASSRTSLNTVQETQYF | TGCGCCAGCAGCCGGACCAGTCTTAATACCGTCCAAGAGACCCAGTACTTC
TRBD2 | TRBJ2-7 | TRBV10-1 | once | CASSGLAGGSLF | TGCGCCAGCTCAGGACTAGCGGGAGGGTCTCTCTTC
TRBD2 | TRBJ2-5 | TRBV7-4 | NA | CASSLDHAPLAGQETQYF | TGTGCCAGCAGCTTAGACCACGCCCCGCTAGCGGGCCAAGAGACCCAGTACTTC
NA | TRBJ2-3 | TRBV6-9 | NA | CASRERDDGLLSDTQYF | TGTGCCAGCAGGGAGCGAGACGACGGACTACTTTCAGATACGCAGTATTTT
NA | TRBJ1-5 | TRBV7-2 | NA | CASSFGGKDQPQHF | TGTGCCAGCAGCTTCGGCGGGAAAGATCAGCCCCAGCATTTT
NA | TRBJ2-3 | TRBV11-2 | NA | CASSPRTSGGDTQYF | TGTGCCAGCAGCCCCAGGACCTCCGGCGGGGATACGCAGTATTTT
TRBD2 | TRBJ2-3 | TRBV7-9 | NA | CASSAGADTQYF | TGTGCCAGCAGCGCGGGGGCAGATACGCAGTATTTT
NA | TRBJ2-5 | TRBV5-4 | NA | CASSLEGMGGETQYF | TGTGCCAGCAGCTTGGAGGGGATGGGGGGCGAGACCCAGTACTTC
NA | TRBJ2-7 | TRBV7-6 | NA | CASSLSVGSSYEQYF | TGTGCCAGCAGCTTAAGTGTCGGCTCCTCCTACGAGCAGTACTTC
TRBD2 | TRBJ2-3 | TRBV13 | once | CASIFAGGRTDTQYF | TGTGCCAGCATCTTCGCCGGGGGGAGAACAGATACGCAGTATTTT
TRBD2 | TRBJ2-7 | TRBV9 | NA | CASSVSSSGNEQYF | TGTGCCAGCAGCGTATCGTCTAGCGGGAACGAGCAGTACTTC
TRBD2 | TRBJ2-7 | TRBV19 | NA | CASSPGLAGMYEQYF | TGTGCCAGTAGTCCCGGACTAGCGGGAATGTACGAGCAGTACTTC
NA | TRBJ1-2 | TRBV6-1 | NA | CATPEDALYGYTF | TGTGCCACCCCGGAGGACGCTCTCTATGGCTACACCTTC
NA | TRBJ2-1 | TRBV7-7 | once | CASSLQFGSDEQFF | TGTGCCAGCAGCTTACAGTTCGGGAGTGATGAGCAGTTCTTC
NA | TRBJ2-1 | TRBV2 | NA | CATRDSSYNEQFF | TGTGCCACCCGGGACTCCTCCTACAATGAGCAGTTCTTC
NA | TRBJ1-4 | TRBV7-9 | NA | CASSLGRSGPSEKLFF | TGTGCCAGCAGCTTAGGTCGGTCAGGGCCCTCTGAAAAACTGTTTTTT
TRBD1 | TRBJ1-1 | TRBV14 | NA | CASSLYQGAMTEAFF | TGTGCCAGCAGCCTATATCAGGGGGCGATGACTGAAGCTTTCTTT
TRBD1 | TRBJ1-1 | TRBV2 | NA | CASRGQGSEAFF | TGTGCCAGCAGGGGACAGGGGTCTGAAGCTTTCTTT
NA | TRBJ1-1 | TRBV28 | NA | CASSLFGKGRGAFF | TGTGCCAGCAGTTTATTCGGTAAAGGACGCGGAGCTTTCTTT
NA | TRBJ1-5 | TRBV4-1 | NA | CASSPDPGQPQHF | TGCGCCAGCAGCCCGGACCCGGGGCAGCCCCAGCATTTT